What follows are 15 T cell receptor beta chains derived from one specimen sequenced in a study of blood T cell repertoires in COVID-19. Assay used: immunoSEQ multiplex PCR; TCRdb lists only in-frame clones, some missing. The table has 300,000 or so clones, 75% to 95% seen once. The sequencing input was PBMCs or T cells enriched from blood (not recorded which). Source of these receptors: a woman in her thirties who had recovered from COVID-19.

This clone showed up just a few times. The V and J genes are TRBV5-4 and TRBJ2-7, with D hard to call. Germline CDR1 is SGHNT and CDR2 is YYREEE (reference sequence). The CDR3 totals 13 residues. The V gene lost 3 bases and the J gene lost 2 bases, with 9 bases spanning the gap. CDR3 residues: CASSSGLPYEQYF. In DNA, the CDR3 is TGTGCCAGCAGCTCTGGCTTGCCCTACGAGCAGTACTTC.

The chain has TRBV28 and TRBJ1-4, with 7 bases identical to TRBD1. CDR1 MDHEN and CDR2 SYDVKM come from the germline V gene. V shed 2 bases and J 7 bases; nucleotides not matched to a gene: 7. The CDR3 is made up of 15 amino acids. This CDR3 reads CASSLPGQGGEKLFF. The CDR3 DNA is TGTGCCAGCAGTTTACCGGGTCAGGGGGGTGAAAAACTGTTTTTT.

Here the CDR3 reads CAWVPGQLRKGTNTEAFF. CDR3 coding DNA: TGTGCCTGGGTCCCGGGACAGCTACGGAAAGGGACGAACACTGAAGCTTTCTTT. The chain uses TRBV30 and TRBJ1-1, with 7 nucleotides matching TRBD1. The CDR3 is 18 residues long. The junction had 19 bases not matched to a gene; V was cut back by 5 bases and J by 1 base. Looked up from germline, CDR1 is GTSNPN and CDR2 is SVGIG (reference sequence).

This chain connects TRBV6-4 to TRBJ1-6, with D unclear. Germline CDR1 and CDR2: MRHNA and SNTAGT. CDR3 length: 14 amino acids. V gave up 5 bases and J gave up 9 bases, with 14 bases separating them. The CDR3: CASSPDEASSPLHF. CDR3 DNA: TGTGCCAGCAGTCCTGACGAGGCCAGTTCACCCCTCCACTTT.

The CDR3 sequence: CASSLEPQGGGNQPQHF. As DNA, the CDR3 is TGCGCCAGCAGCTTAGAACCCCAGGGGGGAGGCAATCAGCCCCAGCATTTT. V and J are TRBV5-1 and TRBJ1-5; TRBD1 agrees at 7 bases. Germline CDR1 reads SGHRS; CDR2 reads YFSETQ. The CDR3 is 17 amino acids. J was trimmed by 2 bases and V by 2 bases; bases with no gene match: 10.

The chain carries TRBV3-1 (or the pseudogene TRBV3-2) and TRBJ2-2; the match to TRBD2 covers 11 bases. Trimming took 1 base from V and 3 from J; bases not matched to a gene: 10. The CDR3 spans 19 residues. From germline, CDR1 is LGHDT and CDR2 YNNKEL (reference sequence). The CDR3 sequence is CASSQGTRLAGFYTGELFF. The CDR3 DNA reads TGTGCCAGCAGCCAAGGCACCAGACTAGCGGGGTTTTACACCGGGGAGCTGTTTTTT.

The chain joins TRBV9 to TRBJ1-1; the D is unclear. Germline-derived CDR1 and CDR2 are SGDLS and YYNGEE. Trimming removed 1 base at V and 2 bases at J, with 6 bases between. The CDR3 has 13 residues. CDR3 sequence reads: CASSVKTNTEAFF. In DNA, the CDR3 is TGTGCCAGCAGCGTAAAAACTAACACTGAAGCTTTCTTT.

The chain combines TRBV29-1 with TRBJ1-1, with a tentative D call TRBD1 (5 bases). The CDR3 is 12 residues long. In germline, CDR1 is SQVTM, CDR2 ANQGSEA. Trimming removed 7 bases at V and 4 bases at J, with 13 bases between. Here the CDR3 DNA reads TGCAGCGCCCGTGGGGGAGGCACTGAAGCTTTCTTT. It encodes CSARGGGTEAFF.

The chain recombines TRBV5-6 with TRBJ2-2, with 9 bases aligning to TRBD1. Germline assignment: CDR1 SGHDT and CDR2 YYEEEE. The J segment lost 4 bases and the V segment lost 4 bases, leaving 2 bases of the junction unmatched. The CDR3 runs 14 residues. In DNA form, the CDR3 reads TGTGCCAGCAGCAGGACAGGGGTCACCGGGGAGCTGTTTTTT. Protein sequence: CASSRTGVTGELFF. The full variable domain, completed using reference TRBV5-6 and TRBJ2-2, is DAGVTQSPTHLIKTRGQQVTLRCSPKSGHDTVSWYQQALGQGPQFIFQYYEEEERQRGNFPDRFSGHQFPNYSSELNVNALLLGDSALYLCASSRTGVTGELFFGEGSRLTVL.

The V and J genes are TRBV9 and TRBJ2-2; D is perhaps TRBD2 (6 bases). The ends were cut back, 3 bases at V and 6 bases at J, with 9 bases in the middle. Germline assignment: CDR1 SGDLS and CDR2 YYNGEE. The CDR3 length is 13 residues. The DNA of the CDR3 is TGTGCCAGCAGCGCGGTAGCGGCCGGGGAGCTGTTTTTT. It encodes CASSAVAAGELFF.

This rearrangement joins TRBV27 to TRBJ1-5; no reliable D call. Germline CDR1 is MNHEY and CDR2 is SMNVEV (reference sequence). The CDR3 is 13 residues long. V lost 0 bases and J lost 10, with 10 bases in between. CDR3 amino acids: CASSLSGKTPQHF. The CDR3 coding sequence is TGTGCCAGCAGTTTATCGGGCAAAACCCCCCAGCATTTT.

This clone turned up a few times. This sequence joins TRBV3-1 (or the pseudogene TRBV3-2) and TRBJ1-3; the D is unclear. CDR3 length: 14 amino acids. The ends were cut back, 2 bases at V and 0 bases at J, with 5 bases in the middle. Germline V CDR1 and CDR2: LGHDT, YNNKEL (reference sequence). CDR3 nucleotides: TGTGCCAGCAGCCAATCCAACTCTGGAAACACCATATATTTT. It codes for CASSQSNSGNTIYF.

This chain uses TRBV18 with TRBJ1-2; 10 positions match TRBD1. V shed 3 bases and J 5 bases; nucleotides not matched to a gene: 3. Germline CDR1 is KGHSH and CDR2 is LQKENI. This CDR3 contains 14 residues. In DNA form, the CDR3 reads TGTGCCAGCTCACCGGGACAGGGGAATTATGGCTACACCTTC. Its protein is CASSPGQGNYGYTF.

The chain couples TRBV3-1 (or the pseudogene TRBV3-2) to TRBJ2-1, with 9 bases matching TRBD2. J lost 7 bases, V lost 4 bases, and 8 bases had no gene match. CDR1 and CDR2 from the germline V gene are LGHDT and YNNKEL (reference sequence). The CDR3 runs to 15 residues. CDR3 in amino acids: CASSPRGGGKNEQFF. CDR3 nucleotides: TGTGCCAGCAGCCCCCGCGGGGGGGGGAAAAATGAGCAGTTCTTC.

The CDR3 here is CASSPGLVGDTQYF. The CDR3 DNA is TGTGCCAGCAGCCCGGGACTAGTGGGCGATACGCAGTATTTT. The chain recombines TRBV9 with TRBJ2-3, with 8 nucleotides matching TRBD2. The length of the CDR3 is 14 residues. Unmatched junction bases numbered 7, after V lost 4 bases and J lost 6 bases. In germline, CDR1 is SGDLS, CDR2 YYNGEE.